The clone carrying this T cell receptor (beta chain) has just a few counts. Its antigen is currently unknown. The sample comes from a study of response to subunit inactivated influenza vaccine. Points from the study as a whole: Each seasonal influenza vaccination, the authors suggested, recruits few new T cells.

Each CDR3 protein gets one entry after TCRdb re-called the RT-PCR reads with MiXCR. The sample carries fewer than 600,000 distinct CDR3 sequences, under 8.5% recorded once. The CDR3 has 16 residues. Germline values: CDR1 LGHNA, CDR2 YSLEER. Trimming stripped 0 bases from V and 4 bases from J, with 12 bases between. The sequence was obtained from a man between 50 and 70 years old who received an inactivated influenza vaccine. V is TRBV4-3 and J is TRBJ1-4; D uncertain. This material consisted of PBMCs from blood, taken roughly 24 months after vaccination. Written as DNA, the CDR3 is TGCGCCAGCAGCCAAGATCATCGGGCCGATAATGAAAAACTGTTTTTT. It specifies CASSQDHRADNEKLFF.